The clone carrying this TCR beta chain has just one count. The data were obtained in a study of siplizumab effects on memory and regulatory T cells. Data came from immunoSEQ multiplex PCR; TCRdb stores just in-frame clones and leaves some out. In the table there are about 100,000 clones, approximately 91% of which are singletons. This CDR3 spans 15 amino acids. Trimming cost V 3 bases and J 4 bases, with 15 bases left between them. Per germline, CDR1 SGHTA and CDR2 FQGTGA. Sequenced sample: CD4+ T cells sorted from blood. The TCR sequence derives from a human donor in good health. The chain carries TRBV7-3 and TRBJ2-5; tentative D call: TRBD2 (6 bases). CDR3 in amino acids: CASSFRAGIGETQYF. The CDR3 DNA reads TGTGCCAGCAGCTTCCGGGCGGGGATAGGAGAGACCCAGTACTTC.